Listed below are T cell receptor beta chains from one sample, sequenced in a study of control samples from healthy donors and cancer patients. The method was immunoSEQ multiplex PCR; TCRdb's version includes in-frame clones alone and lacks a portion of them. The table lists about 150,000 clones, over 85% of them singletons. Sequenced input: blood. These receptors all come from a man aged 45-65 years in good health. The CDR3 runs from the conserved cysteine through the conserved F or W. Fields, in order: J gene, clone size, D gene, V gene, CDR3 protein, CDR3 DNA. D genes are given only for firm matches. For some rows the clone size is stated as once, few or many, or as a class when expanded; others skip it.

J: TRBJ2-7; size: NA; D: TRBD1; V: TRBV25-1; CDR3: CASSGGTETYEQYF; DNA: TGTGCCAGCAGTGGGGGGACAGAAACCTACGAGCAGTACTTC
J: TRBJ2-5; size: once; D: TRBD1; V: TRBV5-1; CDR3: CASSKGQAPQETQYF; DNA: TGCGCCAGCAGCAAGGGACAGGCGCCTCAAGAGACCCAGTACTTC
J: TRBJ2-5; size: NA; D: TRBD2; V: TRBV18; CDR3: CASSPPSTSGRLETQYF; DNA: TGTGCCAGCTCACCTCCGTCCACTAGCGGGAGATTGGAGACCCAGTACTTC
J: TRBJ2-5; size: NA; D: TRBD2; V: TRBV5-1; CDR3: CASSPARSGLAKETQYF; DNA: TGCGCCAGCAGCCCCGCTCGTAGCGGGCTGGCGAAAGAGACCCAGTACTTC
J: TRBJ2-1; size: NA; D: TRBD1; V: TRBV30; CDR3: CASQGAGFNEQFF; DNA: TGTGCCTCCCAGGGGGCGGGTTTTAATGAGCAGTTCTTC
J: TRBJ2-7; size: NA; D: TRBD2; V: TRBV15; CDR3: CATSRSGTSGRAVSHEQYF; DNA: TGTGCCACCAGCAGATCCGGGACTAGCGGGAGAGCGGTGTCCCACGAGCAGTACTTC
J: TRBJ2-3; size: NA; D: TRBD2; V: TRBV4-1; CDR3: CASSQGSGLAGVPDTQYF; DNA: TGCGCCAGCAGCCAAGGTTCAGGACTAGCGGGAGTCCCAGATACGCAGTATTTT
J: TRBJ2-3; size: NA; D: TRBD1; V: TRBV6-5; CDR3: CASSPWGQGTDTQYF; DNA: TGTGCCAGCAGTCCCTGGGGACAGGGAACAGATACGCAGTATTTT
J: TRBJ1-1; size: NA; D: TRBD1; V: TRBV19; CDR3: CASTSSGTGVTEAFF; DNA: TGTGCCAGTACCTCATCCGGGACAGGGGTCACTGAAGCTTTCTTT
J: TRBJ2-1; size: few; D: TRBD1; V: TRBV10-3; CDR3: CAGGQGAADEQFF; DNA: TGTGCCGGGGGACAGGGGGCTGCGGATGAGCAGTTCTTC
J: TRBJ1-1; size: NA; D: NA; V: TRBV18; CDR3: CASSPLETTTEAFF; DNA: TGTGCCAGCTCACCACTGGAGACCACTACTGAAGCTTTCTTT
J: TRBJ1-4; size: NA; D: NA; V: TRBV5-6; CDR3: CASSLDLYRDEKLFF; DNA: TGTGCCAGCAGCTTGGATCTGTACCGAGATGAAAAACTGTTTTTT
J: TRBJ2-5; size: NA; D: NA; V: TRBV6-2/TRBV6-3; CDR3: CASSALRGAGETQYF; DNA: TGTGCCAGCAGTGCCCTCCGGGGCGCAGGGGAGACCCAGTACTTC
J: TRBJ2-4; size: NA; D: NA; V: TRBV27; CDR3: CASSPGPTWAKNIQYF; DNA: TGTGCCAGCAGCCCGGGACCGACCTGGGCCAAAAACATTCAGTACTTC
J: TRBJ2-4; size: NA; D: TRBD1; V: TRBV9; CDR3: CASSVRDSLAKNIQYF; DNA: TGTGCCAGCAGCGTCCGGGACAGTCTAGCCAAAAACATTCAGTACTTC
J: TRBJ1-5; size: NA; D: NA; V: TRBV27; CDR3: CASSFVGARQPQHF; DNA: TGTGCCAGCAGTTTCGTGGGGGCCCGACAGCCCCAGCATTTT
J: TRBJ2-1; size: NA; D: TRBD2; V: TRBV27; CDR3: CASSWPSAGGPSEQFF; DNA: TGTGCCAGCAGTTGGCCCTCGGCGGGAGGGCCAAGTGAGCAGTTCTTC
J: TRBJ2-1; size: NA; D: NA; V: TRBV3-1/TRBV3-2; CDR3: CASSQRQIYNEQFF; DNA: TGTGCCAGCAGCCAGAGACAGATCTACAATGAGCAGTTCTTC
J: TRBJ1-3; size: NA; D: TRBD1; V: TRBV18; CDR3: CASSPFKGQSVAGNTIYF; DNA: TGTGCCAGCTCACCTTTTAAGGGACAGTCCGTCGCTGGAAACACCATATATTTT
J: TRBJ1-5; size: NA; D: TRBD1; V: TRBV19; CDR3: CASSPRTGGDSNQPQHF; DNA: TGTGCCAGTAGTCCGCGGACAGGGGGAGATAGCAATCAGCCCCAGCATTTT
J: TRBJ2-5; size: NA; D: NA; V: TRBV19; CDR3: CASSASQGRRETQYF; DNA: TGTGCCAGTAGTGCGTCACAGGGGAGGCGAGAGACCCAGTACTTC
J: TRBJ1-1; size: NA; D: NA; V: TRBV10-3; CDR3: CAIRDSVYTEAFF; DNA: TGTGCCATCAGGGACAGCGTATACACTGAAGCTTTCTTT
J: TRBJ2-1; size: NA; D: NA; V: TRBV19; CDR3: CASSAPQGGTYNEQFF; DNA: TGTGCCAGTAGTGCTCCTCAGGGGGGAACTTACAATGAGCAGTTCTTC
J: TRBJ2-5; size: NA; D: TRBD1; V: TRBV4-1; CDR3: CASSLVQGSRETQYF; DNA: TGCGCCAGCAGCCTCGTACAGGGGAGTAGGGAGACCCAGTACTTC
J: TRBJ2-7; size: NA; D: NA; V: TRBV14; CDR3: CASSPSRHRAGSSEQYF; DNA: TGTGCCAGCAGCCCCTCGCGCCACAGGGCGGGGTCTTCCGAGCAGTACTTC
J: TRBJ2-1; size: NA; D: NA; V: TRBV27; CDR3: CASPSRDRESSGRNEQFF; DNA: TGTGCCAGCCCCTCCCGGGACAGGGAATCTAGCGGGAGAAATGAGCAGTTCTTC
J: TRBJ2-1; size: NA; D: NA; V: TRBV5-1; CDR3: CASTGGESSYNEQFF; DNA: TGCGCCAGCACCGGAGGGGAGAGCTCCTACAATGAGCAGTTCTTC
J: TRBJ1-2; size: NA; D: NA; V: TRBV6-5; CDR3: CASSFSQGDYGYTF; DNA: TGTGCCAGCAGTTTCTCACAGGGCGACTATGGCTACACCTTC
J: TRBJ2-6; size: once; D: NA; V: TRBV10-1; CDR3: CASSESGTGANVLTF; DNA: TGCGCCAGCAGTGAGTCTGGGACTGGGGCCAACGTCCTGACTTTC
J: TRBJ1-3; size: once; D: TRBD1; V: TRBV29-1; CDR3: CSVEQGAIGNTIYF; DNA: TGCAGCGTTGAACAGGGGGCAATTGGAAACACCATATATTTT
J: TRBJ1-5; size: NA; D: NA; V: TRBV6-6; CDR3: CASSPGFGNQPQHF; DNA: TGTGCCAGCTCTCCAGGGTTTGGCAATCAGCCCCAGCATTTT
J: TRBJ2-1; size: NA; D: NA; V: TRBV4-2; CDR3: CASSQGPGSSNNEQFF; DNA: TGTGCCAGCAGCCAAGGGCCCGGGTCGTCCAACAATGAGCAGTTCTTC
J: TRBJ1-5; size: NA; D: NA; V: TRBV28; CDR3: CASSQGRLGPQHF; DNA: TGTGCCAGCAGCCAGGGCCGATTAGGGCCCCAGCATTTT